This T cell receptor (beta chain) was obtained from a study of siplizumab effects on memory and regulatory T cells. Study results and caveats: A major contribution to the alloresponse seemed to be made by naive T cells, which seemed more diverse than memory cells.

As for this clone: The antigen is undetermined.

TCRdb's copy holds only in-frame clones and misses some; the assay was immunoSEQ multiplex PCR. This sample has approximately 94,000 clones, with 96% found just once. The trim removed 6 bases at V and 1 base at J, leaving 5 bases unmatched. CDR1 and CDR2 (germline): MNHNY, SVGAGI (reference sequence). There are 14 residues in the CDR3. This clonotype was sampled from a human donor in good health. The chain is built from TRBV6-6 and TRBJ1-2, with 7 bases lining up with TRBD1. Sequencing input: naive CD4+ T cells sorted from blood. Here the CDR3 reads CASSRDSVNYGYTF. The CDR3 DNA sequence: TGTGCCAGCAGCCGGGACAGCGTTAACTATGGCTACACCTTC.